The rows below give T cell receptor beta chains drawn from one sample of a study of post-analysis software for immune sequencing data. TCRdb passed the PCR reads through MiXCR, listing each CDR3 protein once. The sample carries approximately 690,000 distinct CDR3 sequences, over 45% recorded once. The specimen sequenced was blood. The receptors derive from a girl aged 2 to 10 with multiple sclerosis. The conserved cysteine and the conserved F or W are not part of the CDR3 here. The D gene is left open where the match is weak.

D gene	J gene	V gene	CDR3 protein
TRBD2	TRBJ2-1	TRBV7-2	ASSLIPGTSGKNEQF
.	TRBJ2-1	TRBV29-1	SVELSGSVYNEQF
.	TRBJ1-5	TRBV6-1	ASSPYSGTNQPQH
.	TRBJ2-5	TRBV7-2	ASTNRQYQETQY
.	TRBJ2-5	TRBV6-5	ASEGSGRETQY
.	TRBJ2-5	TRBV29-1	SGKRVTGGLAFETQY
.	TRBJ2-1	TRBV29-1	SVGRGSRNEQF
.	TRBJ2-6	TRBV20-1	SARDSVSGANVLT
.	TRBJ2-1	TRBV20-1	SARALRGPYNEQF
.	TRBJ2-7	TRBV20-1	SATLTGSSYEQY
.	TRBJ1-5	TRBV7-9	ASSFGGVPTNQPQH
.	TRBJ1-5	TRBV7-2	ASSLASINQPQH
TRBD2	TRBJ2-3	TRBV7-2	ASSPPRLAGEEQY
.	TRBJ2-1	TRBV29-1	SVLGIEGGEGDNEQF
TRBD1	TRBJ1-4	TRBV7-2	ASSLARDSTATNEKLF
TRBD2	TRBJ2-5	TRBV4-3	ASSRRLAGTYQETQY
TRBD1	TRBJ2-1	TRBV29-1	SVQPTGGYSEQF
TRBD1	TRBJ1-6	TRBV5-5	ASSSDRAGSPLH
.	TRBJ1-2	TRBV11-2	ASSLDAGPVGCT
TRBD1	TRBJ1-5	TRBV6-1	ASRRDRGVSNQPQH
.	TRBJ2-7	TRBV7-9	ASSLGVGYVDEQY
.	TRBJ1-1	TRBV7-2	ASREPGLMNTEAF
TRBD2	TRBJ2-7	TRBV3-1	ASSQWGGYEQY
.	TRBJ2-7	TRBV6-1	ASSEVGLLNPHEQY
.	TRBJ2-7	TRBV10-3	AIRERTDSYEQY
.	TRBJ2-1	TRBV12-3/TRBV12-4	VSSLASNEQF
.	.	TRBV20-1	SAATSYYEQY
TRBD1	TRBJ2-3	TRBV7-2	ASSLVVTGGSDTQY
.	TRBJ2-7	TRBV7-2	ASSTRGGASYEQY
TRBD1	TRBJ2-1	TRBV5-1	ASSPATTGSEQF
.	.	TRBV7-2	ASSPRDQETQF
.	TRBJ1-2	TRBV29-1	SVEEGLSDGYT
.	.	TRBV6-5	ASSRQRLVYEQY
TRBD1	TRBJ2-3	TRBV4-3	ASSQARTGAADTQY
.	TRBJ1-5	TRBV20-1	SARGGAGSNQPQH
.	TRBJ2-1	TRBV4-2	ASSQDRPGSSYNEQF
TRBD1	TRBJ2-1	TRBV10-3	AIGTEIYNEQF
.	TRBJ2-5	TRBV28	ASSYAGRRRKETQY
.	TRBJ1-1	TRBV4-3	ASSQDKEGWDTEAF
TRBD1	TRBJ1-5	TRBV6-1	ASSEGAGQPQH
TRBD1	TRBJ2-1	TRBV12-3/TRBV12-4	ASSPPGQGYNEQF